This TCR beta chain was sequenced in a study of T cells in Graves' hyperthyroidism and ophthalmopathy. It was RNA transcripts that yielded the amplified TCR beta CDR3 regions. The TCR CDR3 first-round RT-PCR relied on the HTBI primer set. One entry per CDR3 protein results from TCRdb running MiXCR on the multiplex PCR reads. The table includes hundreds of thousands of distinct CDR3 sequences, 20% detected once. A few counts support this clonotype. This CDR3 has 16 amino acids. With 2 bases clipped from V and 3 bases from J, the junction kept 9 bases outside the gene matches. Germline assignment: CDR1 GTSNPN and CDR2 SVGIG (reference sequence).

V and J are TRBV30 and TRBJ2-1; 8 bases are shared with TRBD2. Material: blood. This sequence was found in a man under 40 with Graves' ophthalmopathy. The DNA for the CDR3 is TGTGCCTGGAGTATTCGGGCTAGCGGGTACTACAATGAGCAGTTCTTC. Translated: CAWSIRASGYYNEQFF.